The 17 T cell receptor beta chains in this list originate from one sample, sequenced in a study of T-cell memory formation after mild COVID-19. TCRdb reprocessed the 5' RACE reads via MiXCR and lists one record per CDR3 protein. Of over 45,000 distinct CDR3 sequences in the sample, around 9.7% are singletons; the top ten hold roughly 10%. The sample was PBMCs or a T cell subset sorted from them (not recorded which). Receptors were obtained from an adult woman who had mild COVID-19 (a few samples of this study predate the infection). Cell type and time point are not known.

This clonotype is a singleton in its sample. V and J are TRBV3-1 and TRBJ1-5; D unresolved. The germline V and J ends were trimmed by 3 bases and 0 bases, with 3 bases remaining between them. Germline values: CDR1 LGHDT, CDR2 YNNKEL (reference sequence). This CDR3 is built from 13 residues. CDR3 coding DNA: TGTGCCAGCAGCCAGGGTAGCAATCAGCCCCAGCATTTT. It encodes CASSQGSNQPQHF.

This clonotype was seen ten or more times. The chain is built from TRBV18 and TRBJ2-2, with unresolved D. The V end lost 4 bases, the J end lost 4 bases, and 4 bases lay between the germline ends. The CDR3 runs 12 residues. Germline V gives CDR1 KGHSH, CDR2 LQKENI. The CDR3: CASSRATGELFF. The CDR3 nucleotides are TGTGCCAGCTCACGAGCCACCGGGGAGCTGTTTTTT.

This clonotype has a count of ten or more. This chain uses TRBV18 with TRBJ2-1; unclear D gene. Germline loops: CDR1 KGHSH, CDR2 LQKENI. CDR3 length: 14 amino acids. Deletions cut 6 bases from V and 8 bases from J, with 17 bases between. The CDR3 DNA reads TGTGCCAGCTCTCCGGAGCCACAAAGCCATGAGCAGTTCTTC. It specifies CASSPEPQSHEQFF.

This clonotype was seen at least ten times. The chain couples TRBV28 to TRBJ2-1; D is tentatively TRBD1 or TRBD2 (5 bases each). This CDR3 region has 15 residues. The V gene lost 7 bases and the J gene lost 6 bases, with 19 bases spanning the gap. The germline V gene encodes CDR1 MDHEN and CDR2 SYDVKM. CDR3 residues: CASNGKPQRGNEQFF. Here the CDR3 DNA reads TGTGCCAGCAACGGGAAACCCCAAAGGGGCAATGAGCAGTTCTTC.

This chain connects TRBV9 to TRBJ1-1, with D uncertain. Trimming stripped 3 bases from V and 7 bases from J, with 19 bases between. Germline lookup yields CDR1 SGDLS and CDR2 YYNGEE. This CDR3 contains 15 residues. CDR3 coding DNA: TGTGCCAGCAGCGCCGGGAGCCTCGTTATGAGTGAAGCTTTCTTT. The encoded protein is CASSAGSLVMSEAFF.

This clonotype was counted only a few times. This chain links TRBV7-2 with TRBJ1-1; 9 nucleotides align to TRBD1. This CDR3 is built from 15 residues. Germline V gene data show CDR1 as SGHTA and CDR2 as FQGNSA. Trimming took 5 bases from V and 4 from J; bases not matched to a gene: 8. CDR3 nucleotide sequence: TGTGCCAGCAGCCACACCGACAGGGGGAGCACTGAAGCTTTCTTT. Translating gives CASSHTDRGSTEAFF.

This clonotype has more than one count but fewer than ten. This rearrangement joins TRBV6-5 to TRBJ2-1; the D is unclear. The CDR3 sequence is 13 residues long. Trimming removed 10 bases from V and 0 bases from J, with 10 bases in between. Looked up from germline, CDR1 is MNHEY and CDR2 is SVGAGI. CDR3 nucleotide sequence: TGTGCCACCTACCGCAACTCCTACAATGAGCAGTTCTTC. This codes for CATYRNSYNEQFF.

This clonotype has a count of ten or more. This chain links TRBV20-1 with TRBJ2-5, with 9 bases identical to TRBD2. The CDR3 spans 18 residues. V was pared by 4 bases and J by 2 bases, with 17 bases of the junction left unmatched. Germline loops: CDR1 DFQATT, CDR2 SNEGSKA (reference sequence). CDR3 DNA: TGCAGTGCTATGCGGGGACGAAGACTAGCGGCCTTTCAAGAGACCCAGTACTTC. This gives the protein CSAMRGRRLAAFQETQYF.

This clonotype was observed a handful of times. The V and J genes are TRBV20-1 and TRBJ2-3; D not certain. V was pared by 5 bases and J by 3 bases, with 18 bases between. The CDR3 has 15 residues. Germline loops: CDR1 DFQATT, CDR2 SNEGSKA (reference sequence). The CDR3 sequence: CSAVKVGMRTDTQYF. The DNA of the CDR3 is TGCAGTGCTGTCAAGGTGGGCATGAGGACAGATACGCAGTATTTT.

The rearrangement links TRBV11-2 to TRBJ1-3, with unresolved D. The V end lost 5 bases, the J end lost 0 bases, and 11 bases lay between the germline ends. The germline V gene encodes CDR1 SGHAT and CDR2 FQNNGV. This CDR3 contains 15 residues. DNA for the CDR3: TGTGCCAGCAGCCCTTCCTTAGGCTCTGGAAACACCATATATTTT. Amino acid sequence: CASSPSLGSGNTIYF. The entire variable domain, with the rest obtained from reference TRBV11-2 and TRBJ1-3, is as follows: EAGVAQSPRYKIIEKRQSVAFWCNPISGHATLYWYQQILGQGPKLLIQFQNNGVVDDSQLPKDRFSAERLKGVDSTLKIQPAKLEDSAVYLCASSPSLGSGNTIYFGEGSWLTVV.

The genes are TRBV5-1 and TRBJ1-1; D is undetermined. The V end was cut by 0 bases, the J end by 1 base, with 10 bases between. The length of the CDR3 is 15 residues. The V gene's germline CDR1 is SGHRS and CDR2 YFSETQ. CDR3 nucleotide sequence: TGCGCCAGCAGCTTGGCCAGGTCGGGGAACACTGAAGCTTTCTTT. Amino acid sequence: CASSLARSGNTEAFF. Looking up the rest from reference TRBV5-1 and TRBJ1-1 gives the full variable domain: KAGVTQTPRYLIKTRGQQVTLSCSPISGHRSVSWYQQTPGQGLQFLFEYFSETQRNKGNFPGRFSGRQFSNSRSEMNVSTLELGDSALYLCASSLARSGNTEAFFGQGTRLTVV.

This clonotype was detected ten times or more. This rearrangement joins TRBV5-4 to TRBJ2-5; D gene ambiguous. V lost 4 bases and J 2 bases, leaving 3 bases between the germline ends. Germline values: CDR1 SGHNT, CDR2 YYREEE (reference sequence). The CDR3 extends over 11 amino acids. CDR3 bases: TGTGCCAGCAGCCAGCAAGAGACCCAGTACTTC. Protein: CASSQQETQYF.

This sequence joins TRBV6-6 and TRBJ1-2; weak D call: TRBD1 (6 bases). The CDR3 is 12 amino acids. The V gene's germline CDR1 is MNHNY and CDR2 SVGAGI (reference sequence). Trimming took off 0 bases at V and 8 bases at J, with 7 bases between the two ends. CDR3 residues: CASSYSGGGYTF. In DNA, the CDR3 is TGTGCCAGCAGTTACTCGGGGGGCGGCTACACCTTC.

The J gene is TRBJ2-5, the V gene TRBV6-5; D is perhaps TRBD2 (6 bases). CDR3 length: 13 residues. Germline-derived CDR1 and CDR2 are MNHEY and SVGAGI. The DNA of the CDR3 is TGTCCAACGGAGGAGGGCCGGGTGGAGACCCAGTACTTC. Its protein product is CPTEEGRVETQYF.

The chain joins TRBV5-1 to TRBJ2-3, with 10 nucleotides matching TRBD2. Losses at the gene ends were 2 bases for V and 6 bases for J; bases not matched to a gene: 6. From germline, CDR1 is SGHRS and CDR2 YFSETQ. This CDR3 spans 15 amino acids. CDR3 loop: CASSLQRGGSDTQYF. DNA of the CDR3: TGCGCCAGCAGCTTACAGCGGGGGGGTTCCGATACGCAGTATTTT. Looking up the rest from reference TRBV5-1 and TRBJ2-3 gives the full variable domain: KAGVTQTPRYLIKTRGQQVTLSCSPISGHRSVSWYQQTPGQGLQFLFEYFSETQRNKGNFPGRFSGRQFSNSRSEMNVSTLELGDSALYLCASSLQRGGSDTQYFGPGTRLTVL.

This clonotype occurred a few times. The genes are TRBV12-3 or TRBV12-4 and TRBJ2-7; TRBD1 matches 9 bases. The CDR3 sequence is 14 residues long. J gave up 3 bases and V 3 bases, and 3 bases lay outside the gene matches. CDR3: CASSFQDRGYEQYF. Here the CDR3 DNA reads TGTGCCAGCAGTTTCCAGGACAGGGGCTACGAGCAGTACTTC.

The gene calls are TRBV12-3 or TRBV12-4 and TRBJ1-5; TRBD1 aligns across 12 bases. The CDR3 runs to 16 residues. V dropped 5 bases and J dropped 6; count of bases not matched to a gene: 8. The CDR3 DNA sequence: TGTGCCAGCAGTAGCCGGGACAGGGGGCAGGGTCAGCCCCAGCATTTT. Encoded protein: CASSSRDRGQGQPQHF.